This passage covers 16 T cell receptor beta chains from one sample sequenced in a study of Ad26.COV2.S vaccination and SARS-CoV-2 variants. Data came from immunoSEQ multiplex PCR; TCRdb stores just in-frame clones and leaves some out. The repertoire consists of about 680,000 clones, with about 90% occurring once and the leading ten covering over 1.3%. The treatment was: about 20 received Ad26.COV2.S at low or high dose, single or two shots; five or six received placebo; per-sample allocation not given. Sampling was performed 63 days after the first vaccine or placebo injection. The specimen comprised peripheral blood, sampled in a trial of Ad26.COV2.S vaccine versus placebo. These TCRs come from a person between 18 and 60 years old who received the Ad26.COV2.S COVID-19 vaccine or a placebo.

V usage is TRBV24-1 and J usage is TRBJ2-1; 7 positions agree with TRBD2. In germline, CDR1 is KGHDR, CDR2 SFDVKD. CDR3 length: 17 residues. With V trimmed by 4 bases and J by 0 bases, 8 bases remained unmatched. The CDR3 spells CATSEPSGRSSYNEQFF. CDR3 nucleotide sequence: TGTGCCACCAGTGAGCCTAGCGGAAGAAGCTCCTACAATGAGCAGTTCTTC.

The chain recombines TRBV7-3 with TRBJ2-7; TRBD1 agrees at 9 bases. J gave up 4 bases and V 3 bases, and 7 bases lay outside the gene matches. Germline V gene sequence: CDR1 SGHTA, CDR2 FQGTGA. The CDR3 extends over 15 amino acids. The CDR3 here is CASSLSGTGQYEQYF. The CDR3 region has the DNA TGTGCCAGCAGCTTGAGCGGGACAGGGCAGTACGAGCAGTACTTC.

This chain joins TRBV7-2 and TRBJ1-2, with 9 bases that match TRBD1. The CDR3 contains 14 residues. With 4 bases clipped from V and 4 bases from J, the junction kept 4 bases outside the gene matches. CDR1 SGHTA and CDR2 FQGNSA come from the germline V gene. The CDR3 is CASSSGTGSYGYTF. The CDR3, as DNA: TGTGCCAGCAGCTCCGGGACAGGGTCCTATGGCTACACCTTC.

CDR3 amino acids: CASSVLTGGTGELFF. CDR3 sequence (DNA): TGTGCCAGTAGTGTCTTGACAGGGGGCACCGGGGAGCTGTTTTTT. The gene calls are TRBV19 and TRBJ2-2; 9 bases match TRBD1. This CDR3 has 15 amino acids. Germline V lookup: CDR1 LNHDA, CDR2 SQIVND (reference sequence). J gave up 4 bases and V 5 bases, and 5 bases lay outside the gene matches.

The rearrangement links TRBV7-2 to TRBJ2-2; 10 bases fit TRBD1. The V gene's germline CDR1 is SGHTA and CDR2 FQGNSA. CDR3 length: 13 amino acids. The V and J ends lost 4 bases and 9 bases, in that order; junction bases with no gene match: 2. Written as DNA, the CDR3 is TGTGCCAGCAGCTGGACAGGGGGTAGGGAGCTGTTTTTT. Protein sequence: CASSWTGGRELFF.

A few counts support this clone. The chain is built from TRBV6-5 and TRBJ1-2; weak D call: TRBD1 (5 bases). The V end lost 2 bases, the J end lost 12 bases, and 16 bases lay between the germline ends. The germline V gene has CDR1 MNHEY and CDR2 SVGAGI. CDR3 length: 13 residues. The CDR3 region has the DNA TGTGCCAGCAGTTACCGTTCCGGGACCGTACACACCTTC. It specifies CASSYRSGTVHTF.

This clone was found a few times. The rearrangement links TRBV9 to TRBJ2-7; D gene uncertain. CDR1 and CDR2 from the germline V gene are SGDLS and YYNGEE. V lost 3 bases, J lost 1 base, and 11 bases lay in between. The CDR3 runs to 14 residues. The CDR3 reads CASSAYQVSYEQYF. CDR3 nucleotides: TGTGCCAGCAGCGCTTATCAGGTATCCTACGAGCAGTACTTC.

This sequence joins TRBV21-1 and TRBJ1-1. TRBV21-1 is a recognized pseudogene. The CDR3 spans 15 residues. The CDR3 DNA reads as TGTGCCAGCAGCAAAGGGGGCCGCCGGGGCACTGAAGCTTTCTTT. As protein: CASSKGGRRGTEAFF.

This clone has a single count. V usage is TRBV10-2 and J usage is TRBJ2-1; 12 positions agree with TRBD2. V lost 1 base to trimming and J lost 12 bases; unmatched junction nucleotides: 7. Germline V gene sequence: CDR1 WSHSY, CDR2 SAAADI. This CDR3 comprises 15 residues. The CDR3 loop is CASSELGLAGRGQFF. The DNA for the CDR3 is TGCGCCAGCAGTGAGTTAGGACTAGCGGGGCGTGGGCAGTTCTTC.

This clone appeared a single time. V is TRBV6-2 or TRBV6-3 and J is TRBJ2-1, with TRBD1 matching 7 bases. The CDR3 is made up of 19 amino acids. Germline V CDR1 and CDR2: MNHEY, SVGEGT. V lost 2 bases to trimming and J lost 1 base; unmatched junction nucleotides: 14. As DNA, the CDR3 is TGTGCCAGCAGTTACCCAGGCCCCGGACAGGCCGTATCCTACAATGAGCAGTTCTTC. Protein product: CASSYPGPGQAVSYNEQFF.

The V gene is TRBV19, the J gene TRBJ2-3; TRBD2 agrees at 12 bases. The J segment lost 4 bases and the V segment lost 4 bases, leaving 6 bases of the junction unmatched. Germline lookup yields CDR1 LNHDA and CDR2 SQIVND (reference sequence). The CDR3 totals 16 residues. CDR3 bases: TGTGCCAGTAGTACTCTAGCGGGAGGGCCATCAGATACGCAGTATTTT. Protein product: CASSTLAGGPSDTQYF.

The chain uses TRBV11-3 and TRBJ2-3; TRBD2 matches at 9 bases. Trimming cost V 4 bases and J 4 bases; bases outside gene matches: 6. The germline V gene has CDR1 SGHNT and CDR2 YENEEA. The length of the CDR3 is 15 residues. The CDR3 spells CASSSREREADTQYF. DNA of the CDR3: TGTGCCAGCAGCTCCCGGGAGCGGGAGGCAGATACGCAGTATTTT. Full variable domain (remainder filled in from reference TRBV11-3 and TRBJ2-3): EAGVVQSPRYKIIEKKQPVAFWCNPISGHNTLYWYLQNLGQGPELLIRYENEEAVDDSQLPKDRFSAERLKGVDSTLKIQPAELGDSAVYLCASSSREREADTQYFGPGTRLTVL.

The chain couples TRBV30 to TRBJ2-1; 7 bases fit TRBD2. V dropped 0 bases and J dropped 7; count of bases not matched to a gene: 9. This CDR3 is 15 amino acids long. Germline assignment: CDR1 GTSNPN and CDR2 SVGIG (reference sequence). The CDR3 loop is CAWSVRLAKTNEQFF. The CDR3 region has the DNA TGTGCCTGGAGTGTAAGACTAGCCAAGACAAATGAGCAGTTCTTC. The complete variable domain, with remaining parts taken from reference TRBV30 and TRBJ2-1, reads SQTIHQWPATLVQPVGSPLSLECTVEGTSNPNLYWYRQAAGRGLQLLFYSVGIGQISSEVPQNLSASRPQDRQFILSSKKLLLSDSGFYLCAWSVRLAKTNEQFFGPGTRLTVL.

The rearrangement uses TRBV5-4 and TRBJ2-3; 8 nucleotides align to TRBD2. Germline CDR1 SGHNT, CDR2 YYREEE (reference sequence). After removal of 5 bases from V and 3 bases from J, the junction contained 8 bases not matched to a gene. CDR3 length: 15 amino acids. Here the CDR3 DNA reads TGTGCCAGCAGTAATCGGGGGGGCCCAACAGATACGCAGTATTTT. Residues: CASSNRGGPTDTQYF.

This clone has only one observation. The rearrangement links TRBV2 to TRBJ1-2; D remains unclear. The V gene's germline CDR1 is SNHLY and CDR2 FYNNEI. The CDR3 is made up of 13 amino acids. V was pared by 3 bases and J by 6 bases, with 11 bases between. CDR3 sequence: CASSDVRSHGYTF. The CDR3 DNA reads as TGTGCCAGCAGTGATGTCAGGAGCCATGGCTACACCTTC.

The chain has TRBV18 and TRBJ2-2, with 12 bases aligning to TRBD2. J was trimmed by 1 base and V by 1 base; bases with no gene match: 1. Germline V gene lookup returns CDR1 KGHSH and CDR2 LQKENI. The CDR3 extends over 17 amino acids. The CDR3 region is CASSPRTSGVNTGELFF. The CDR3, as DNA: TGTGCCAGCTCACCACGGACTAGCGGGGTGAACACCGGGGAGCTGTTTTTT. Looking up the rest from reference TRBV18 and TRBJ2-2 gives the full variable domain: NAGVMQNPRHLVRRRGQEARLRCSPMKGHSHVYWYRQLPEEGLKFMVYLQKENIIDESGMPKERFSAEFPKEGPSILRIQQVVRGDSAAYFCASSPRTSGVNTGELFFGEGSRLTVL.